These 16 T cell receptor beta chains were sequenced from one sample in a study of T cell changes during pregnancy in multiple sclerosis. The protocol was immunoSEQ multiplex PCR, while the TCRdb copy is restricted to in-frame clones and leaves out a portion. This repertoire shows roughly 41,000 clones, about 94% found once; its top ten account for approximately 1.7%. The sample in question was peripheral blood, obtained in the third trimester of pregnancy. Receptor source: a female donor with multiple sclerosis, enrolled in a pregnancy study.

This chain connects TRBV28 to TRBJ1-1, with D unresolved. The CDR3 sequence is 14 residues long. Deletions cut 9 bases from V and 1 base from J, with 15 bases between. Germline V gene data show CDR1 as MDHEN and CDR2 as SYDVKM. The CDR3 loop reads CASRPTQRNTEAFF. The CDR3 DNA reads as TGTGCCAGTCGACCGACTCAGAGGAACACTGAAGCTTTCTTT.

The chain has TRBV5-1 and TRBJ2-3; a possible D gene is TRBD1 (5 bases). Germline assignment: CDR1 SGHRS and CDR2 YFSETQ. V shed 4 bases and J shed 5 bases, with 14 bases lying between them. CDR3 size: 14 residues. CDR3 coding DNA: TGCGCCAGCAGCGACGCAGGGTTCTTAGATACGCAGTATTTT. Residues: CASSDAGFLDTQYF.

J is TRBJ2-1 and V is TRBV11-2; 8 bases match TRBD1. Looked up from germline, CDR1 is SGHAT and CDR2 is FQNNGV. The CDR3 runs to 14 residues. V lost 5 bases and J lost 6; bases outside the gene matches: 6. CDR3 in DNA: TGTGCCAGCAGCGCACTTGACAGGGGCAATGAGCAGTTCTTC. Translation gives CASSALDRGNEQFF.

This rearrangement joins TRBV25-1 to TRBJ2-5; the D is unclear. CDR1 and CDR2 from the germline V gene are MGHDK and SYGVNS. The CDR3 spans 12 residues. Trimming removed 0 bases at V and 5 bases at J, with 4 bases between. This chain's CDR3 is CASSEYRETQYF. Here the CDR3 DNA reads TGTGCCAGCAGTGAATATCGGGAGACCCAGTACTTC.

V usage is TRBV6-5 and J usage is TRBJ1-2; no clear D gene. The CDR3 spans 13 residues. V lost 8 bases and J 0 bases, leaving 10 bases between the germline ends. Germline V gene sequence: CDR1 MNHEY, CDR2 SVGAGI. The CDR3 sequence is CASYSTANYGYTF. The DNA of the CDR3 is TGTGCCAGCTATTCTACAGCTAACTATGGCTACACCTTC.

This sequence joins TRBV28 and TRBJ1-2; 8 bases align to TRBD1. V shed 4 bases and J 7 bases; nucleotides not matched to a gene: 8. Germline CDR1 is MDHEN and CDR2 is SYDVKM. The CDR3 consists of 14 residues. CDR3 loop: CASSYSRGRSGYTF. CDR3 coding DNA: TGTGCCAGCAGTTATTCCAGGGGGCGTAGTGGCTACACCTTC.

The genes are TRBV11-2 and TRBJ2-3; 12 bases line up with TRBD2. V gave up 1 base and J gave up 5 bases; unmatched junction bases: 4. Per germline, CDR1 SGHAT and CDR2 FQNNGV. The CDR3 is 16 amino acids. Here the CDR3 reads CASSLGLAGVIDTQYF. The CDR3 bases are TGTGCCAGCAGCTTAGGACTAGCGGGGGTTATAGATACGCAGTATTTT. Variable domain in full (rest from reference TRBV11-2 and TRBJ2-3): EAGVAQSPRYKIIEKRQSVAFWCNPISGHATLYWYQQILGQGPKLLIQFQNNGVVDDSQLPKDRFSAERLKGVDSTLKIQPAKLEDSAVYLCASSLGLAGVIDTQYFGPGTRLTVL.

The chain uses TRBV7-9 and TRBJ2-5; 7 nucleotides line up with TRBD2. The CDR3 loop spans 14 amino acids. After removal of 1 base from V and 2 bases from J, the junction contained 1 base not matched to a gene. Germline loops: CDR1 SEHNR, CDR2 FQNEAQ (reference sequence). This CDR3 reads CASSLGTSQETQYF. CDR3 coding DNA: TGTGCCAGCAGCTTAGGGACTAGTCAAGAGACCCAGTACTTC.

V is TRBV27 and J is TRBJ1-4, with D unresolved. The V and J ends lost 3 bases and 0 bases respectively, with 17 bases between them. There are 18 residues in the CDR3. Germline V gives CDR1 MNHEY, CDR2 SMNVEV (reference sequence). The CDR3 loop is CASSLIRTIPPTNEKLFF. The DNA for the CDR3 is TGTGCCAGCAGTTTGATCAGAACAATTCCGCCAACTAATGAAAAACTGTTTTTT.

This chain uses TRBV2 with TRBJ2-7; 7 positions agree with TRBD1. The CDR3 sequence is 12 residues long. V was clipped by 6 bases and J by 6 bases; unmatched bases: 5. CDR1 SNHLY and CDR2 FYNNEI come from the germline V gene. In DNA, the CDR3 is TGTGCCAGCAGCGGACAGGTCAGCGAGCAGTACTTC. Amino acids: CASSGQVSEQYF.

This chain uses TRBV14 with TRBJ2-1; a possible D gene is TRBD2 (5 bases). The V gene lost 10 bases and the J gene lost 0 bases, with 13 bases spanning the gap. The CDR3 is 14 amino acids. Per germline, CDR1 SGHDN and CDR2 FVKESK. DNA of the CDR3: TGTGCCACGAGCGAGGGAAGCTCCTACAATGAGCAGTTCTTC. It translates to CATSEGSSYNEQFF.

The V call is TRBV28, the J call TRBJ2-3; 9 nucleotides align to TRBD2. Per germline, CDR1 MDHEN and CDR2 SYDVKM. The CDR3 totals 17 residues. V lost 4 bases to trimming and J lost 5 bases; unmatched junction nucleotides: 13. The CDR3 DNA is TGTGCCAGCAGTTCCCTTGTGGTAGCGGGAGTGGTAGATACGCAGTATTTT. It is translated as CASSSLVVAGVVDTQYF. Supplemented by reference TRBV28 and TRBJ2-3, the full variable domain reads DVKVTQSSRYLVKRTGEKVFLECVQDMDHENMFWYRQDPGLGLRLIYFSYDVKMKEKGDIPEGYSVSREKKERFSLILESASTNQTSMYLCASSSLVVAGVVDTQYFGPGTRLTVL.

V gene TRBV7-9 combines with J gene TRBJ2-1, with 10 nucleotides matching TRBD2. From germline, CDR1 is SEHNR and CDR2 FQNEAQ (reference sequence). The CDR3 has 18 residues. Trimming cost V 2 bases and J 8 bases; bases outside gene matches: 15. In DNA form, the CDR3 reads TGTGCCAGCAGCTTAAGGAGCGGGGCTAGCGGGGGCAGGGATGAGCAGTTCTTC. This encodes CASSLRSGASGGRDEQFF.

CDR3 nucleotides: TGTGCCAGCAGCTTAGTCCCGGTCCCGACCCAGTACTTC. It translates to CASSLVPVPTQYF. The chain recombines TRBV11-3 with TRBJ2-5; D remains unclear. The germline gives CDR1 SGHNT, CDR2 YENEEA. The V gene lost 1 base and the J gene lost 7 bases, with 10 bases spanning the gap. This CDR3 comprises 13 residues.

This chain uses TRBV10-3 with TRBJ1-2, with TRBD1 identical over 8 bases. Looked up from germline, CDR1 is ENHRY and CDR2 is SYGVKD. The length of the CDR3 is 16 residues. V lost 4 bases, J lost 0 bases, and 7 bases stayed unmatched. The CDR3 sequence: CAISVTGGKANYGYTF. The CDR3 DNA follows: TGTGCCATCAGTGTTACAGGGGGTAAAGCTAACTATGGCTACACCTTC.

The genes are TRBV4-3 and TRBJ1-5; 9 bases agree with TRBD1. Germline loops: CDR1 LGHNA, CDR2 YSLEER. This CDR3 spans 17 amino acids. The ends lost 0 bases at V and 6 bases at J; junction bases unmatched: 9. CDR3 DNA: TGCGCCAGCAGCCAAGATTTGGACAGGGGTTTCGCTCAGCCCCAGCATTTT. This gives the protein CASSQDLDRGFAQPQHF.